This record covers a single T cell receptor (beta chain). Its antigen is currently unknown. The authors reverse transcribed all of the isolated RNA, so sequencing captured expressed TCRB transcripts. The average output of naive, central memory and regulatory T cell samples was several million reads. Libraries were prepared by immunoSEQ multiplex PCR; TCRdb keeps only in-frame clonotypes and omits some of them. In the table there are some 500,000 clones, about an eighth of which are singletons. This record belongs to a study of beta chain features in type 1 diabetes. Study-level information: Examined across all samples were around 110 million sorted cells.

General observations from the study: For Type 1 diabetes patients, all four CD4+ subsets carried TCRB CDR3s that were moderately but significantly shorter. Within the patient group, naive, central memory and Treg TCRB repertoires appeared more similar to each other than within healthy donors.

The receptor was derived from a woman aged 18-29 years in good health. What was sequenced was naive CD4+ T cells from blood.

For the CDR3, the DNA is TGTGCCAGCAGTGGGATGGTTGCAAACACTGAAGCTTTCTTT. It translates to CASSGMVANTEAFF. The chain links TRBV28 to TRBJ1-1; D not certain. Germline lookup yields CDR1 MDHEN and CDR2 SYDVKM. V was pared by 5 bases and J by 2 bases, with 12 bases between. The CDR3 extends over 14 amino acids.